This is a list of T cell receptor beta chains from one sample in a study of shared clonotypes between healthy human individuals. The table came from immunoSEQ multiplex PCR; TCRdb's copy has only in-frame clones and leaves some out. The sample contains nearly 1 million clones, approximately 76% of which appear only once. Sequencing was carried out using memory CD4+ T cells sorted from blood. The receptors originated from a man aged 18 to 35 in good health. The CDR3 runs from the conserved cysteine through the conserved F or W. D genes are given only for firm matches. Only part of the rows carry a size: once, few, many, or a class if the clone is expanded.

v_call	j_call	d_call	clone_size	cdr3_aa	cdr3_nt
TRBV6-5	TRBJ1-5	NA	few	CASGEGNQPQHF	TGTGCCAGCGGGGAGGGCAATCAGCCCCAGCATTTT
TRBV10-2	TRBJ2-1	TRBD1	NA	CASKRGRGLSNEQFF	TGCGCCAGCAAAAGGGGCAGGGGGCTTTCGAATGAGCAGTTCTTC
TRBV5-1	TRBJ2-3	NA	once	CASSLDSLGYTDTQYF	TGCGCCAGCAGCTTGGACTCACTAGGGTACACAGATACGCAGTATTTT
TRBV6-6	TRBJ1-2	NA	NA	CASSYSDSANYGYTF	TGTGCCAGCAGTTACTCGGACTCAGCTAACTATGGCTACACCTTC
TRBV5-4	TRBJ1-2	NA	many	CASTAGSTNYGYTF	TGTGCCAGCACTGCCGGCAGCACTAACTATGGCTACACCTTC
TRBV7-2	TRBJ2-1	TRBD1	few	CASSKDRANEQFF	TGTGCCAGCAGCAAGGACAGGGCGAATGAGCAGTTCTTC
TRBV7-9	TRBJ2-7	TRBD1	NA	CASSLVVGQGARYEQYF	TGTGCCAGCAGCTTAGTTGTGGGACAGGGGGCAAGGTACGAGCAGTACTTC
TRBV10-3	TRBJ1-6	NA	NA	CAISESAHSPLHF	TGTGCCATCAGTGAGTCGGCACATTCACCCCTCCACTTT
TRBV7-9	TRBJ1-4	NA	few	CASRNDRAVSEKLFF	TGTGCCAGCAGAAATGATAGGGCGGTCTCTGAAAAACTGTTTTTT
TRBV18	TRBJ2-7	NA	NA	CASSPTGGPYEQYF	TGTGCCAGCTCACCAACGGGGGGCCCCTACGAGCAGTACTTC
TRBV27	TRBJ2-7	NA	NA	CASTEPDLYEQYF	TGTGCCAGCACTGAGCCGGACCTCTACGAGCAGTACTTC
TRBV27	TRBJ2-7	TRBD1	many	CASSSLRDRGPGVDF	TGTGCCAGCAGTTCACTCCGGGACAGGGGGCCCGGAGTGGACTTC
TRBV2	TRBJ2-7	TRBD1	NA	CASSGTGTGGKEQYF	TGTGCCAGCAGCGGTACCGGGACAGGGGGTAAAGAGCAGTACTTC
TRBV7-2	TRBJ2-1	NA	NA	CASSLAQGGVYNEQFF	TGTGCCAGCAGCTTAGCGCAGGGTGGGGTCTACAATGAGCAGTTCTTC
TRBV11-3	TRBJ2-2	TRBD1	NA	CASSQQGADTGELFF	TGTGCCAGCAGTCAACAGGGGGCGGACACCGGGGAGCTGTTTTTT
TRBV5-1	TRBJ2-7	NA	NA	CASSLGQAQGEQYF	TGCGCCAGCAGCTTGGGACAAGCGCAGGGCGAGCAGTACTTC
TRBV7-9	TRBJ2-1	TRBD2	NA	CASSLGSGQYNEQFF	TGTGCCAGCAGCTTAGGTAGCGGGCAATACAATGAGCAGTTCTTC
TRBV10-3	TRBJ1-1	NA	NA	CAISGGRVTEAFF	TGTGCCATCAGTGGGGGGAGGGTCACTGAAGCTTTCTTT
TRBV29-1	TRBJ1-1	NA	NA	CSVATGTMNTEAFF	TGCAGCGTTGCCACCGGGACAATGAACACTGAAGCTTTCTTT
TRBV29-1	TRBJ1-1	NA	NA	CSVGTGTDTEAFF	TGCAGCGTTGGTACAGGGACGGACACTGAAGCTTTCTTT
TRBV30	TRBJ2-7	TRBD2	few	CASGRAYEQYF	TGTGCGAGCGGGAGGGCCTACGAGCAGTACTTC
TRBV6-6	TRBJ2-7	TRBD1	NA	CASSYWGQGYEQYF	TGTGCCAGCAGTTACTGGGGACAGGGGTACGAGCAGTACTTC
TRBV5-1	TRBJ2-2	TRBD1	NA	CASSFGTGRPGELFF	TGCGCCAGCAGCTTCGGGACAGGGCGACCCGGGGAGCTGTTTTTT
TRBV4-1	TRBJ2-1	NA	NA	CASSLTQSSYNEQFF	TGCGCCAGCAGCCTAACACAATCCTCCTACAATGAGCAGTTCTTC
TRBV5-1	TRBJ1-2	TRBD1	NA	CASSLGDRVGYTF	TGCGCCAGCAGCTTGGGGGACAGGGTTGGCTACACCTTC
TRBV27	TRBJ1-1	NA	few	CASSTTGHGGTEAFF	TGTGCCAGCAGTACCACGGGCCACGGGGGAACTGAAGCTTTCTTT
TRBV18	TRBJ1-4	TRBD1	NA	CASSPGTANEKLFF	TGTGCCAGCTCACCTGGGACAGCTAATGAAAAACTGTTTTTT
TRBV7-2	TRBJ2-1	TRBD2	NA	CASSLKGLAGVLSYNEQFF	TGTGCCAGCAGCTTAAAAGGACTAGCGGGAGTCTTGTCCTACAATGAGCAGTTCTTC
TRBV7-2	TRBJ2-5	TRBD1	NA	CASSLRGQGQETQYF	TGTGCCAGCAGCTTACGGGGACAGGGACAAGAGACCCAGTACTTC
TRBV10-3	TRBJ2-1	NA	NA	CAISAYYNEQFF	TGTGCCATCAGTGCCTACTACAATGAGCAGTTCTTC
TRBV19	TRBJ1-1	NA	few	CASSMSRAGTEAFF	TGTGCCAGTAGTATGTCCAGGGCGGGCACTGAAGCTTTCTTT
TRBV28	TRBJ2-4	TRBD1	NA	CASSPQGAAKNIQYF	TGTGCCAGCAGCCCCCAGGGGGCAGCCAAAAACATTCAGTACTTC
TRBV15	TRBJ2-7	TRBD1	few	CATSSGQGRF	TGTGCCACCAGCTCGGGACAGGGTCGCTTC